The 17 T cell receptor beta chains presented below share a single source sample, sequenced in a study of blood T cell repertoires in COVID-19. The protocol was immunoSEQ multiplex PCR, while the TCRdb copy is restricted to in-frame clones and leaves out a portion. The table includes fewer than 300,000 clones, about 80% detected once. The sequencing input was peripheral blood. The origin of the receptors is a woman between 45 and 60 years old who had recovered from COVID-19.

The CDR3 here is CASRPSSGNEQFF. The CDR3 bases are TGTGCCAGCAGACCTTCTAGCGGCAATGAGCAGTTCTTC. This chain joins TRBV12-3 or TRBV12-4 and TRBJ2-1; 7 bases agree with TRBD2. V shed 6 bases, J shed 6 bases, and the junction held 5 bases outside the gene matches. The CDR3 covers 13 residues.

The V gene is TRBV6-1, the J gene TRBJ1-3, with D possibly TRBD1 on 5 matching bases. Per the germline V gene, CDR1 is MNHNS and CDR2 is SASEGT. Between the trimmed V and J ends, which lost 2 bases and 2 bases, there was a span of 10 bases. The CDR3 sequence is 15 residues long. The DNA of the CDR3 is TGTGCCAGCAGTGAATCGGGGGTTACTGGAAACACCATATATTTT. Translation gives CASSESGVTGNTIYF.

The chain uses TRBV14 and TRBJ2-5; D perhaps matches TRBD2 (5 bases). Trimming shortened V by 2 bases and J by 0 bases, and 16 bases separated the two germline ends. Germline CDR1 is SGHDN and CDR2 is FVKESK. The length of the CDR3 is 17 residues. The CDR3 loop reads CASSQMLSGPYQETQYF. Written as DNA, the CDR3 is TGTGCCAGCAGCCAAATGTTAAGCGGCCCGTACCAAGAGACCCAGTACTTC.

V gene TRBV7-2 combines with J gene TRBJ2-5; a weak D match, TRBD2 (6 bases). Deletions cut 3 bases from V and 5 bases from J, with 10 bases between. The germline gives CDR1 SGHTA, CDR2 FQGNSA. The CDR3 is 13 residues long. CDR3 nucleotide sequence: TGTGCCAGCAGCTTTAGCGGCGGGGAGACCCAGTACTTC. Amino acids: CASSFSGGETQYF.

The chain has TRBV19 and TRBJ2-5; 10 nucleotides align to TRBD2. The CDR3 has 16 residues. Germline V gene lookup returns CDR1 LNHDA and CDR2 SQIVND (reference sequence). V shed 7 bases and J 1 base; nucleotides not matched to a gene: 9. The chain's CDR3 is CASTPRIAGGQETQYF. DNA for the CDR3: TGTGCCAGTACCCCCCGGATAGCGGGAGGCCAAGAGACCCAGTACTTC.

This sequence joins TRBV5-8 and TRBJ2-3, with D possibly TRBD2 on 6 matching bases. There are 15 residues in the CDR3. V shed 0 bases and J shed 4 bases, with 12 bases lying between them. From germline, CDR1 is SGHTS and CDR2 YDEGEE. CDR3 nucleotides: TGTGCCAGCAGCTTGGGAGGGAGGTTGGCAGATACGCAGTATTTT. Its protein is CASSLGGRLADTQYF.

V and J are TRBV7-2 and TRBJ2-1, with D possibly being TRBD1 (5 bases). The CDR3 length is 13 residues. V lost 5 bases to trimming and J lost 7 bases, with 12 bases between them. Germline-derived CDR1 and CDR2 are SGHTA and FQGNSA. The CDR3 here is CASSTQADNEQFF. CDR3 DNA: TGTGCCAGCAGCACACAGGCGGATAATGAGCAGTTCTTC.

V gene TRBV6-2 or TRBV6-3 combines with J gene TRBJ2-1, with 13 positions matching TRBD2. Looked up from germline, CDR1 is MNHEY and CDR2 is SVGEGT. V lost 5 bases and J lost 8; bases outside the gene matches: 9. The CDR3 is made up of 16 amino acids. CDR3 in amino acids: CASSKHGTSGKHEQFF. CDR3 sequence (DNA): TGTGCCAGCAGTAAGCACGGGACTAGCGGGAAACATGAGCAGTTCTTC.

V usage is TRBV7-9 and J usage is TRBJ1-1; 7 nucleotides line up with TRBD1. This CDR3 has 15 amino acids. Looked up from germline, CDR1 is SEHNR and CDR2 is FQNEAQ (reference sequence). Unmatched junction bases numbered 7, after V lost 1 base and J lost 5 bases. In nucleotides, the CDR3 is TGTGCCAGCAGCTTAGTGGCAGGGGGGAGGACTGAAGCTTTCTTT. Amino acids: CASSLVAGGRTEAFF.

The chain links TRBV3-1 (or the pseudogene TRBV3-2) to TRBJ2-7, with a weak D call TRBD2 (6 bases). Between the trimmed V and J ends, which lost 4 bases and 2 bases, there was a span of 12 bases. There are 14 residues in the CDR3. CDR1 and CDR2 from the germline V gene are LGHDT and YNNKEL (reference sequence). The DNA for the CDR3 is TGTGCCAGCAGCCCCGGGACTTCGACCTACGAGCAGTACTTC. Translating gives CASSPGTSTYEQYF.

This chain links TRBV28 with TRBJ2-3; 9 bases fit TRBD2. Losses at the gene ends were 4 bases for V and 4 bases for J; bases not matched to a gene: 27. The V gene's germline CDR1 is MDHEN and CDR2 SYDVKM. The CDR3 spans 22 residues. CDR3: CASSWEGPRWDFAGGEADTQYF. CDR3 DNA: TGTGCCAGCAGTTGGGAGGGACCCCGATGGGACTTTGCGGGAGGGGAGGCAGATACGCAGTATTTT.

CDR3: CASRGQYEQYF. The CDR3 DNA is TGCGCCAGCCGCGGACAGTACGAGCAGTACTTC. The rearrangement links TRBV5-1 to TRBJ2-7; maybe TRBD1 (6 bases). V shed 7 bases and J shed 4 bases, with 9 bases lying between them. The CDR3 is made up of 11 amino acids. In germline, CDR1 is SGHRS, CDR2 YFSETQ.

This chain connects TRBV19 to TRBJ1-1; D perhaps matches TRBD1 (5 bases). The CDR3 contains 13 residues. V lost 7 bases, J lost 6 bases, and 15 bases lay in between. Germline-derived CDR1 and CDR2 are LNHDA and SQIVND (reference sequence). The CDR3 spells CASNPSGVAEAFF. The CDR3 DNA follows: TGTGCCAGTAACCCCTCGGGGGTGGCTGAAGCTTTCTTT.

CDR3 protein: CASSPPGTGTYEQYF. The CDR3 DNA sequence: TGTGCCAGCAGCCCCCCCGGGACAGGCACCTACGAGCAGTACTTC. The chain joins TRBV7-2 to TRBJ2-7; TRBD1 matches 8 bases. V gave up 5 bases and J gave up 2 bases; unmatched junction bases: 8. The CDR3 has 15 residues. The V gene's germline CDR1 is SGHTA and CDR2 FQGNSA.

The rearrangement links TRBV5-1 to TRBJ2-1; perhaps TRBD2 as D (7 bases). This CDR3 has 14 residues. From germline, CDR1 is SGHRS and CDR2 YFSETQ. Trimming cost V 2 bases and J 6 bases, with 12 bases left between them. CDR3 sequence (DNA): TGCGCCAGCAGCTTACACAGGGAGGGCAATGAGCAGTTCTTC. Protein sequence: CASSLHREGNEQFF.

The rearrangement uses TRBV28 and TRBJ1-1; weak D call: TRBD1 (6 bases). V was pared by 4 bases and J by 0 bases, with 12 bases between. The CDR3 extends over 15 amino acids. Germline V gene lookup returns CDR1 MDHEN and CDR2 SYDVKM. The chain's CDR3 is CASSSGGPMNTEAFF. CDR3 nucleotide sequence: TGTGCCAGCAGTTCGGGGGGGCCCATGAACACTGAAGCTTTCTTT. Looking up the rest from reference TRBV28 and TRBJ1-1 gives the full variable domain: DVKVTQSSRYLVKRTGEKVFLECVQDMDHENMFWYRQDPGLGLRLIYFSYDVKMKEKGDIPEGYSVSREKKERFSLILESASTNQTSMYLCASSSGGPMNTEAFFGQGTRLTVV.

The chain links TRBV5-4 to TRBJ2-5, with 12 bases lining up with TRBD2. The CDR3 is 15 amino acids. From germline, CDR1 is SGHNT and CDR2 YYREEE (reference sequence). V lost 5 bases to trimming and J lost 4 bases; unmatched junction nucleotides: 6. Here the CDR3 DNA reads TGTGCCAGCAGGTCTAGCGGGAGGGCCGGAGAGACCCAGTACTTC. Amino acid sequence: CASRSSGRAGETQYF.